Reported below is one TCR beta chain. The CDR3 spans 15 residues. Germline lookup yields CDR1 LGHNA and CDR2 YNFKEQ. V lost 1 base and J 4 bases, leaving 13 bases between the germline ends. This sample stems from a study of CD8 T cells in Susac syndrome. The RNA, roughly 0.45 to 1 ug, was put through reverse transcription using random hexamers. TCRdb re-derived calls from the immunoSEQ multiplex PCR reads in MiXCR, one entry per CDR3 protein. This sample has roughly 150,000 distinct CDR3 sequences, with around 94% found just once. The source of this sequence is a human donor with multiple sclerosis. The chain uses TRBV4-2 and TRBJ1-1, with D tentatively TRBD1 (6 bases). Sequencing was done on a sample of CD4+ T cells from PBMCs. This CDR3 reads CASSQAQGGGTEAFF. As DNA, the CDR3 is TGTGCCAGCAGCCAAGCACAGGGAGGCGGCACTGAAGCTTTCTTT.